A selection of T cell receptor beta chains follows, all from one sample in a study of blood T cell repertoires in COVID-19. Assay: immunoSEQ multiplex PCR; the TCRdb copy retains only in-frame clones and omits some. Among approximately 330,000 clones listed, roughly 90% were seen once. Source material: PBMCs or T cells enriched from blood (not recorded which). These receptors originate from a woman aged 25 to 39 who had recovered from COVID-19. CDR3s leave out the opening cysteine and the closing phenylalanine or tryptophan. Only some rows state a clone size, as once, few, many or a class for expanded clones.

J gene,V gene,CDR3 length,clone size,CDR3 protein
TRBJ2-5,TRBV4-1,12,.,ASSPVGAQETQY
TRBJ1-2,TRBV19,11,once,ASSLGVDYGYT
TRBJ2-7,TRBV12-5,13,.,ASGTGQGAAYEQY
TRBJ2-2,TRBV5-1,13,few,ASSLDGALHGELF
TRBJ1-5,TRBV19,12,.,ASSRVMSNQPQH
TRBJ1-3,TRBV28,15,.,ASSLETGGIWGNTIY
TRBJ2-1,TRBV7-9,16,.,ASSSGFSGRFPYNEQF
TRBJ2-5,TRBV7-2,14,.,ASSFSSFGIQETQY
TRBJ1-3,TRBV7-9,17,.,ASSKRALTGEDSGNTIY
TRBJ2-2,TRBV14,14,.,ASSPGLAANTGELF
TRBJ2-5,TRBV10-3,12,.,AISALSDQETQY
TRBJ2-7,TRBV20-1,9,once,SARGHYEQY
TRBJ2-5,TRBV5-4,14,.,ASSNPGTRSLETQY
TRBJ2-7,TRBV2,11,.,ASSGVFGYEQY
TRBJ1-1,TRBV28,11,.,ASRIQVNTEAF
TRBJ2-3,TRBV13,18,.,ASSLRSLLLAGVLADTQY
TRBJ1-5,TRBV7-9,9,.,ASNQVQPQH
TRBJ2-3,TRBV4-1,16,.,ASSQVGLGLPNTDTQY
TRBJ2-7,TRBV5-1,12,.,ASSLAEATYEQY
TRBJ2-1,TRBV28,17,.,ASTPVGLAGDGGGNEQF
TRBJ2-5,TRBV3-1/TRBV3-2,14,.,ASSQDLEGIWETQY
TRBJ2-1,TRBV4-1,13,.,ASSQGLAGVGEQF
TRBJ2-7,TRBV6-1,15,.,ASSDWSTGGFFSEQY
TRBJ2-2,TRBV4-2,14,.,ASSQVLAENTGELF
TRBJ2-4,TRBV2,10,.,ASRPGGAIQY
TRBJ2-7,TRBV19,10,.,ASGPRGYEQY
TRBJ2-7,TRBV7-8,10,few,ASSPSSYEQY
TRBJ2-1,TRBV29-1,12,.,SVVTSGIPNEQF
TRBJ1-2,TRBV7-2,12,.,ASSLVGQYYGYT
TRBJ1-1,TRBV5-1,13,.,ASSLLQGAGTEAF
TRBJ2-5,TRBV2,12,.,ARQTGSNSETQY
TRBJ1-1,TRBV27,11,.,ASSSYRDTEAF
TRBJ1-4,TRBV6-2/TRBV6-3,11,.,ASSYNRPTKLF
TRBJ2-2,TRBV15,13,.,ATSISGTGPGELF
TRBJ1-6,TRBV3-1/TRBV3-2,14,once,ASSQDGRAYNSPLH
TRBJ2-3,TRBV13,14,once,ASSRPGLANTDTQY